The 20 T cell receptor beta chains in this list originate from one sample, sequenced in a study of cytomegalovirus exposure and HLA in healthy donors. The PCR ran on 60 Vbeta and 13 Jbeta primers. Produced via immunoSEQ multiplex PCR; TCRdb's table is partial and in-frame only. The sample contains approximately 100,000 clones, about four fifths of which appear only once. Sequenced material: PBMCs. The receptors here all came from a middle-aged woman in good health and CMV-seronegative.

The genes are TRBV10-3 and TRBJ2-5; D might be TRBD2 (5 bases). This CDR3 has 17 amino acids. Germline V lookup: CDR1 ENHRY, CDR2 SYGVKD. V lost 0 bases and J lost 3, with 17 bases in between. The CDR3 nucleotides are TGTGCCATCAGTGAGTCGAGGACTCGACCTTCTGAAGAGACCCAGTACTTC. As protein: CAISESRTRPSEETQYF.

This rearrangement joins TRBV21-1 to TRBJ1-6; the tabulated D call, TRBD1, remains unverified against the DNA. TRBV21-1 constitutes a pseudogene. The CDR3 loop spans 14 amino acids. The CDR3 region is CASSTHRDVSPLHF. The CDR3 bases are TGTGCCAGCAGCACTCACAGGGATGTTTCACCCCTCCACTTT.

This clone has just a few counts. This chain joins TRBV10-2 and TRBJ2-3; D perhaps matches TRBD1 (6 bases). This CDR3 is built from 18 residues. The V gene lost 6 bases and the J gene lost 0 bases, with 22 bases spanning the gap. Germline lookup yields CDR1 WSHSY and CDR2 SAAADI. The CDR3, as DNA: TGCGCCAGCAGAGGGGGAACTTCCGGCCTCGTTAGCACAGATACGCAGTATTTT. It is translated as CASRGGTSGLVSTDTQYF.

This clone was observed a few times. This rearrangement joins TRBV4-2 to TRBJ2-7; 7 bases map to TRBD1. Germline lookup yields CDR1 LGHNA and CDR2 YNFKEQ. The junction had 9 bases not matched to a gene; V was cut back by 4 bases and J by 3 bases. The CDR3 has 15 amino acids. The CDR3, as DNA: TGTGCCAGCAGCCCATCCGGGACAGTGAACTACGAGCAGTACTTC. This sequence encodes CASSPSGTVNYEQYF.

This clone has a handful of counts. V usage is TRBV7-2 and J usage is TRBJ1-6, with D tentatively TRBD1 (5 bases). The CDR3 is 16 residues long. V was clipped by 1 base and J by 10 bases, with 17 bases between them. From germline, CDR1 is SGHTA and CDR2 FQGNSA. The CDR3 here is CASSLGGWGRWSPLHF. The CDR3 DNA is TGTGCCAGCAGCTTAGGGGGGTGGGGGAGGTGGTCACCCCTCCACTTT.

The rearrangement links TRBV21-1 to TRBJ1-5; the listed D gene, TRBD1, was not tested against the DNA. TRBV21-1 is reported as a pseudogene. The length of the CDR3 is 16 residues. The CDR3 here is CASSRSRTNSNQPQHF. The CDR3 DNA reads TGTGCCAGCAGCAGATCCCGGACAAATAGCAATCAGCCCCAGCATTTT.

This clone has just one count. This chain joins TRBV28 and TRBJ2-3; 9 nucleotides match TRBD1. This CDR3 contains 15 residues. Germline assignment: CDR1 MDHEN and CDR2 SYDVKM. V trimming: 6 bases; J trimming: 4 bases; junction bases outside the gene matches: 8. As DNA, the CDR3 is TGTGCCAGCAGCCGCCCGGGACAGGGATCAGATACGCAGTATTTT. Amino acids: CASSRPGQGSDTQYF.

This rearrangement joins TRBV7-9 to TRBJ2-1; D perhaps matches TRBD2 (5 bases). There are 14 residues in the CDR3. Between the trimmed V and J ends, which lost 5 bases and 5 bases, there was a span of 13 bases. The germline CDR1 and CDR2 sequences are SEHNR and FQNEAQ (reference sequence). Here the CDR3 reads CASSPARGDNEQFF. CDR3 DNA sequence: TGTGCCAGCAGCCCAGCACGGGGTGACAATGAGCAGTTCTTC.

V gene TRBV28 combines with J gene TRBJ2-7, with TRBD1 as a possible D gene (6 bases). The CDR3 is made up of 15 amino acids. The germline V gene encodes CDR1 MDHEN and CDR2 SYDVKM. The V end lost 5 bases, the J end lost 1 base, and 15 bases lay between the germline ends. The CDR3 region has the DNA TGTGCCAGCAGTAAAACCACGACAGGTTCCTACGAGCAGTACTTC. Residues: CASSKTTTGSYEQYF.

There are a few counts of this clone. The chain carries TRBV12-5 and TRBJ1-5; 9 bases are a match to TRBD1. With V trimmed by 5 bases and J by 4 bases, 3 bases remained unmatched. CDR1 LGHNT and CDR2 FRNRAP come from the germline V gene. This CDR3 has 14 amino acids. The CDR3: CASGAGTGNQPQHF. Written as DNA, the CDR3 is TGTGCTAGTGGTGCCGGGACAGGGAATCAGCCCCAGCATTTT.

This rearrangement joins TRBV11-3 to TRBJ2-1; 8 bases are a match to TRBD2. Trimming removed 5 bases from V and 6 bases from J; junction bases left unmatched: 6. CDR3 length: 14 residues. In germline, CDR1 is SGHNT, CDR2 YENEEA. The CDR3 DNA follows: TGTGCCAGCAGCCCCATACGGGGGGGCAATGAGCAGTTCTTC. Its translation: CASSPIRGGNEQFF.

The genes are TRBV6-6 and TRBJ2-1, with TRBD2 matching 10 bases. Trimming cost V 5 bases and J 7 bases; bases outside gene matches: 8. CDR3 length: 15 amino acids. CDR1 MNHNY and CDR2 SVGAGI come from the germline V gene (reference sequence). The CDR3: CASSQIAGGGNEQFF. The CDR3 coding sequence is TGTGCCAGCAGTCAGATAGCGGGAGGTGGAAATGAGCAGTTCTTC.

The V gene is TRBV7-6, the J gene TRBJ1-1; 7 nucleotides match TRBD1. J lost 9 bases, V lost 1 base, and 5 bases had no gene match. This CDR3 is 13 amino acids long. Germline V gives CDR1 SGHVS, CDR2 FNYEAQ. The CDR3 sequence: CASSLESGGKAFF. The CDR3 DNA reads as TGTGCCAGCAGCTTAGAGTCAGGGGGTAAAGCTTTCTTT.

This clone came up a few times. This chain connects TRBV19 to TRBJ2-6; D possibly corresponds to TRBD1 (5 bases). The CDR3 is 15 residues long. V was shortened by 4 bases and J by 0 bases, with 7 bases between the two germline ends. The germline CDR1 and CDR2 sequences are LNHDA and SQIVND (reference sequence). CDR3 residues: CASSNQGSGANVLTF. As DNA, the CDR3 is TGTGCCAGTAGTAACCAGGGCTCTGGGGCCAACGTCCTGACTTTC.

This clone was recorded a few times. The conserved closing phenylalanine or tryptophan is absent in this CDR3, likely reflecting a read error. It is unclear where the CDR3 begins or ends on the DNA, so no DNA is shown, and the CDR3 is as TCRdb lists it. This rearrangement joins TRBV10-2 to TRBJ2-3; the table assigns TRBD2, which was not confirmed against the DNA. Termini included, the CDR3 measures 10 amino acids. Germline values: CDR1 WSHSY, CDR2 SAAADI. The CDR3 loop is CARGLAGGPP.

This clone was counted between two and nine times. The chain uses TRBV28 and TRBJ1-5; TRBD1 matches at 7 bases. V gave up 4 bases and J gave up 4 bases; unmatched junction bases: 7. The CDR3 totals 15 residues. Germline assignment: CDR1 MDHEN and CDR2 SYDVKM. This chain's CDR3 is CASSSQGLGNQPQHF. CDR3 nucleotides: TGTGCCAGCAGTTCACAGGGGCTTGGGAATCAGCCCCAGCATTTT.

Remarks on this clone: Germline is not matched at one junction end, which may reflect a read error. V and J are TRBV10-1 and TRBJ1-6, with a weak D call TRBD1 (5 bases). The CDR3 contains 15 residues. Germline V lookup: CDR1 WNHNN, CDR2 SYGVQD (reference sequence). The CDR3 bases are TGCGCCAGCAGTGAGTCGTGGGGCTATAATTCCCCCCTCCACTTT. Amino acids: CASSESWGYNSPLHF.

In DNA, the CDR3 is TGTGCCAGCAGCTTCACCGGGACTCTCTACAATGAGCAGTTCTTC. Amino acids: CASSFTGTLYNEQFF. This sequence joins TRBV7-6 and TRBJ2-1, with a tentative D call TRBD2 (6 bases). The V and J ends lost 3 bases and 3 bases respectively, with 12 bases between them. The CDR3 totals 15 residues. The germline CDR1 and CDR2 sequences are SGHVS and FNYEAQ.

This clone has just a few counts. The rearrangement uses TRBV4-1 and TRBJ2-1; D may be TRBD2 (6 bases). Germline V lookup: CDR1 MGHRA, CDR2 YSYEKL. The CDR3 length is 14 residues. The V end lost 1 base, the J end lost 5 bases, and 9 bases lay between the germline ends. The CDR3 bases are TGCGCCAGCAGCCAAGGACTAGTAGACAATGAGCAGTTCTTC. Encoded protein: CASSQGLVDNEQFF.

This chain joins TRBV5-4 and TRBJ2-7; D unclear. There are 12 residues in the CDR3. Germline lookup yields CDR1 SGHNT and CDR2 YYREEE (reference sequence). Trimming cost V 0 bases and J 6 bases, with 7 bases left between them. CDR3 in amino acids: CASSLGSGEQYF. The CDR3 region has the DNA TGTGCCAGCAGCTTGGGATCGGGCGAGCAGTACTTC. Using reference TRBV5-4 and TRBJ2-7 for the parts outside the CDR3, the full variable domain is ETGVTQSPTHLIKTRGQQVTLRCSSQSGHNTVSWYQQALGQGPQFIFQYYREEENGRGNFPPRFSGLQFPNYSSELNVNALELDDSALYLCASSLGSGEQYFGPGTRLTVT.